This passage covers 6 T cell receptor beta chains from one sample sequenced in a study of blood T cell repertoires in COVID-19. Profiling relied on immunoSEQ multiplex PCR, and the TCRdb table lists in-frame clones only, not all of them. The sample consists of 500,000 or so clones, 75% to 90% of them appearing once. The sequenced material came from PBMCs or T cells enriched from blood (not recorded which). The origin of the receptors is a woman aged 18-29 years who had recovered from COVID-19.

This clone was seen a few times. The chain couples TRBV5-6 to TRBJ1-2; D is uncertain. The CDR3 is 15 amino acids. Germline V CDR1 and CDR2: SGHDT, YYEEEE. The ends were cut back, 2 bases at V and 3 bases at J, with 14 bases in the middle. CDR3 DNA: TGTGCCAGCAGCTTTCGGGAAACTGGGGACTATGGCTACACCTTC. Protein sequence: CASSFRETGDYGYTF.

The chain couples TRBV29-1 to TRBJ1-2; 8 bases are shared with TRBD1. This CDR3 has 13 residues. Germline V gives CDR1 SQVTM, CDR2 ANQGSEA. V lost 5 bases and J lost 0; bases outside the gene matches: 2. The CDR3 region is CSVWDRSNYGYTF. The CDR3 coding sequence is TGCAGCGTTTGGGACAGGTCTAACTATGGCTACACCTTC.

The table lists this clone with a count of one. The chain is built from TRBV6-1 and TRBJ1-2; possibly TRBD1 for D (6 bases). The V end lost 1 base, the J end lost 4 bases, and 10 bases lay between the germline ends. This CDR3 region has 14 residues. The germline gives CDR1 MNHNS, CDR2 SASEGT. CDR3: CASSEGGTRYGYTF. CDR3 nucleotide sequence: TGTGCCAGCAGTGAAGGAGGGACACGCTATGGCTACACCTTC.

The chain is built from TRBV7-8 and TRBJ1-5; the match to TRBD1 covers 10 bases. The CDR3 is 15 amino acids. Trimming removed 1 base from V and 6 bases from J; junction bases left unmatched: 3. The V gene's germline CDR1 is SGHVS and CDR2 FQNEAQ. DNA of the CDR3: TGTGCCAGCAGCTTAGGAGGGACAGGGGTTCAGCCCCAGCATTTT. Residues: CASSLGGTGVQPQHF.

The chain uses TRBV6-2 or TRBV6-3 and TRBJ1-3, with D perhaps matching TRBD1 (5 bases). Trimming stripped 4 bases from V and 3 bases from J, with 10 bases between. CDR3 length: 14 residues. Germline-derived CDR1 and CDR2 are MNHEY and SVGEGT. For the CDR3, the DNA is TGTGCCAGCAGTTGGGACTCGCTTGGAAACACCATATATTTT. It specifies CASSWDSLGNTIYF.

This clone showed up just once. The chain joins TRBV12-3 or TRBV12-4 to TRBJ1-1; 9 bases map to TRBD1. V lost 5 bases, J lost 11 bases, and 9 bases stayed unmatched. This CDR3 is 13 amino acids long. CDR3 protein: CASSPGSDRGAFF. For the CDR3, the DNA is TGTGCCAGCAGTCCGGGATCCGACAGGGGGGCTTTCTTT.